Listed below are T cell receptor beta chains from one sample, sequenced in a study of blood T cell repertoires in COVID-19. Produced via immunoSEQ multiplex PCR; TCRdb's table is partial and in-frame only. The sample shows some 270,000 clones, approximately 85% of them seen only once. Sequenced: peripheral blood. The receptor source for this set is a woman aged 70-85 years with acute or convalescent COVID-19. Each CDR3 is given with its conserved first and last residue. Fields, in order: V gene, J gene, clone size, D gene, CDR3 protein, CDR3 DNA. A D gene is named only where the DNA matches it firmly. Size is stated for part of the rows, as once, few or many counts, or as a class when the clone is expanded.

V gene: TRBV7-2; J gene: TRBJ1-2; clone size: once; D gene: NA; CDR3 protein: CASRHPDGYTF; CDR3 DNA: TGTGCCAGCAGACATCCAGATGGCTACACCTTC
V gene: TRBV6-5; J gene: TRBJ2-7; clone size: few; D gene: TRBD1; CDR3 protein: CASRGTGSPSYEQYF; CDR3 DNA: TGTGCCAGCAGGGGGACAGGGTCTCCCTCCTACGAGCAGTACTTC
V gene: TRBV6-5; J gene: TRBJ2-5; clone size: NA; D gene: TRBD2; CDR3 protein: CASSNLAGGQETQYF; CDR3 DNA: TGTGCCAGCAGTAACCTAGCGGGGGGGCAGGAGACCCAGTACTTC
V gene: TRBV11-2; J gene: TRBJ2-3; clone size: NA; D gene: NA; CDR3 protein: CASSLDRLAVDF; CDR3 DNA: TGTGCCAGCAGCTTAGATCGGCTAGCAGTGGATTTT
V gene: TRBV2; J gene: TRBJ1-2; clone size: NA; D gene: TRBD1; CDR3 protein: CASGLQGNYGYTF; CDR3 DNA: TGTGCCAGCGGCCTACAGGGGAACTATGGCTACACCTTC
V gene: TRBV7-9; J gene: TRBJ1-1; clone size: NA; D gene: NA; CDR3 protein: CASSEMRNTEAFF; CDR3 DNA: TGTGCCAGCAGTGAGATGAGGAACACTGAAGCTTTCTTT
V gene: TRBV27; J gene: TRBJ1-2; clone size: NA; D gene: TRBD1; CDR3 protein: CASSQSTGGYTF; CDR3 DNA: TGTGCCAGCAGTCAATCGACAGGGGGCTACACCTTC
V gene: TRBV5-1; J gene: TRBJ2-5; clone size: NA; D gene: NA; CDR3 protein: CASSLREGGETQYF; CDR3 DNA: TGCGCCAGCAGCTTAAGAGAGGGAGGAGAGACCCAGTACTTC
V gene: TRBV5-1; J gene: TRBJ1-1; clone size: NA; D gene: NA; CDR3 protein: CASSSGGGRGTEAFF; CDR3 DNA: TGCGCCAGCAGCTCCGGTGGAGGTCGGGGAACTGAAGCTTTCTTT
V gene: TRBV12-5; J gene: TRBJ1-6; clone size: NA; D gene: NA; CDR3 protein: CASGEIHNNSPLHF; CDR3 DNA: TGTGCTAGTGGGGAGATACATAATAATTCACCCCTCCACTTT
V gene: TRBV7-3; J gene: TRBJ2-1; clone size: NA; D gene: TRBD2; CDR3 protein: CASSPSLAGRNEQFF; CDR3 DNA: TGTGCCAGCAGCCCCTCCCTAGCGGGGAGGAATGAGCAGTTCTTC
V gene: TRBV11-2; J gene: TRBJ1-2; clone size: few; D gene: NA; CDR3 protein: CASSLVGLYGYTF; CDR3 DNA: TGTGCCAGCAGCTTAGTTGGGCTCTATGGCTACACCTTC
V gene: TRBV10-3; J gene: TRBJ2-1; clone size: NA; D gene: TRBD2; CDR3 protein: CAISDYSGGEVFF; CDR3 DNA: TGTGCCATCAGTGATTATAGCGGGGGGGAGGTGTTCTTC
V gene: TRBV29-1; J gene: TRBJ1-1; clone size: NA; D gene: TRBD1; CDR3 protein: CSADRDGTAFF; CDR3 DNA: TGCAGCGCGGACAGGGACGGGACAGCTTTCTTT
V gene: TRBV5-1; J gene: TRBJ2-1; clone size: NA; D gene: TRBD2; CDR3 protein: CASSLELAGGRGEQFF; CDR3 DNA: TGCGCCAGCAGCTTGGAACTAGCGGGGGGGAGAGGTGAGCAGTTCTTC
V gene: TRBV7-6; J gene: TRBJ2-3; clone size: NA; D gene: TRBD2; CDR3 protein: CASSLATGGGGDTQYF; CDR3 DNA: TGTGCCAGCAGCTTAGCAACGGGCGGGGGAGGAGATACGCAGTATTTT
V gene: TRBV5-1; J gene: TRBJ1-4; clone size: NA; D gene: TRBD1; CDR3 protein: CASRTGATNEKLFF; CDR3 DNA: TGCGCCAGCAGGACAGGGGCGACTAATGAAAAACTGTTTTTT
V gene: TRBV4-1; J gene: TRBJ2-7; clone size: NA; D gene: NA; CDR3 protein: CASSQEGTGVSSYEQYF; CDR3 DNA: TGCGCCAGCAGCCAAGAAGGGACGGGGGTCAGCTCCTACGAGCAGTACTTC